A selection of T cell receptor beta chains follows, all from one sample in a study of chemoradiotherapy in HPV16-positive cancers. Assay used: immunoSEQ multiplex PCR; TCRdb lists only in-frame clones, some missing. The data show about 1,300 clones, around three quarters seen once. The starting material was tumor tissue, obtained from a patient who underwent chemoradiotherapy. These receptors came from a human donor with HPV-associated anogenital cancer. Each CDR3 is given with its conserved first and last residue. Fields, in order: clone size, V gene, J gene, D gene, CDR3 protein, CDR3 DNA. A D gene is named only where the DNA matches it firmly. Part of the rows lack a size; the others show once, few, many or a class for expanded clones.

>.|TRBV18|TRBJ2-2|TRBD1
CASSPGTGALEGELFF
TGTGCCAGCTCACCCGGGACAGGGGCCTTGGAAGGGGAGCTGTTTTTT
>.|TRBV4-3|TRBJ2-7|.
CASSQDRHPTYEQYF
TGCGCCAGCAGCCAAGATCGGCACCCAACCTACGAGCAGTACTTC
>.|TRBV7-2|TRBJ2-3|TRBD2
CASTLTSGETDTQYF
TGTGCCAGCACCCTGACTAGCGGAGAGACAGATACGCAGTATTTT
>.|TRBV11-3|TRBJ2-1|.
CASSLSGTSYNEQFF
TGTGCCAGCAGCTTAAGCGGAACCTCCTACAATGAGCAGTTCTTC
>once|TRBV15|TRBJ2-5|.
CATSREFGGSSIQYF
TGTGCCACCAGCAGAGAATTTGGGGGCAGCTCGATCCAGTACTTC
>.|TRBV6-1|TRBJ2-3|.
CASSEGGGGGTDTQYF
TGTGCCAGCAGTGAAGGGGGTGGGGGAGGCACAGATACGCAGTATTTT
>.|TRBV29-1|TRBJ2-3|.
CSVEGQVTDTQYF
TGCAGCGTTGAAGGACAGGTCACAGATACGCAGTATTTT
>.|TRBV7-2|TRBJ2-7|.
CASSLASGSYEQYF
TGTGCCAGCAGCTTAGCCTCGGGCTCCTACGAGCAGTACTTC
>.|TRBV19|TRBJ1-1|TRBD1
CASNAGGWTEAFF
TGTGCCAGTAACGCAGGGGGCTGGACTGAAGCTTTCTTT
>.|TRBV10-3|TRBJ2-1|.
CAISTWRGLNEQFF
TGTGCCATCAGTACCTGGAGGGGATTGAATGAGCAGTTCTTC
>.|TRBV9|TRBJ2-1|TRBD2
CASSVATGGSWNEQFF
TGTGCCAGCAGCGTAGCTACGGGCGGGAGTTGGAATGAGCAGTTCTTC
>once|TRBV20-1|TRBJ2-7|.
CSARMTYEQYF
TGCAGTGCTAGAATGACCTACGAGCAGTACTTC
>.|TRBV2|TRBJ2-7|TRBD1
CASSEPHRGYSSYEQYF
TGTGCCAGCAGTGAACCGCACAGGGGCTACAGCTCCTACGAGCAGTACTTC
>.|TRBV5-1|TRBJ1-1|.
CASSYRPQENTEAFF
TGCGCCAGCAGCTACCGGCCACAGGAGAACACTGAAGCTTTCTTT
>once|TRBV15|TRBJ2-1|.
CATRIGGPPQVGQFF
TGTGCCACCAGGATCGGGGGACCTCCCCAAGTGGGGCAGTTCTTC
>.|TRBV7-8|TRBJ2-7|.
CASSPGTFEQYF
TGTGCCAGCAGCCCAGGGACTTTCGAGCAGTACTTC
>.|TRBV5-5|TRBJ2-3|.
CASSLGGDTQYF
TGTGCCAGCAGCTTGGGAGGTGATACGCAGTATTTT
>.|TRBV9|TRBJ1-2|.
CASSVSNRDGGYTF
TGTGCCAGCAGCGTATCTAACAGGGACGGTGGCTACACCTTC
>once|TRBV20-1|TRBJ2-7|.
CSAPTSYEQYF
TGCAGTGCCCCCACTAGTTACGAGCAGTACTTC
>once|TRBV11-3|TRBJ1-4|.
CASSLARGNEKLFF
TGTGCCAGCAGCTTAGCCCGCGGGAATGAAAAACTGTTTTTT
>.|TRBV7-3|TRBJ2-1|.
CASSLFGQTDYNEQFF
TGTGCCAGCAGCTTATTCGGACAGACCGACTACAATGAGCAGTTCTTC
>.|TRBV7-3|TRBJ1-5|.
CASSFGRPYSNQPQHF
TGTGCCAGCAGCTTCGGCCGACCATATAGCAATCAGCCCCAGCATTTT
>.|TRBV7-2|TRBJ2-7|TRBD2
CASSFGTSGRGYEQYF
TGTGCCAGCAGCTTTGGGACTAGCGGGAGAGGCTACGAGCAGTACTTC
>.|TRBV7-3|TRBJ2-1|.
CASSLYRVDEQFF
TGTGCCAGCAGCTTATATAGGGTGGACGAGCAGTTCTTC
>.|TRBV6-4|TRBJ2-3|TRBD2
CASSRLAGGTDTQYF
TGTGCCAGCAGCCGACTAGCGGGAGGCACAGATACGCAGTATTTT
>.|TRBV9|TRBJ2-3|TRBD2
CASSVALAGGTDTQYF
TGTGCCAGCAGCGTAGCCCTAGCGGGAGGCACAGATACGCAGTATTTT
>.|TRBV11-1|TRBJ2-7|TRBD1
CASSSRTGGYSYEQYF
TGTGCCAGCAGCTCTCGGACAGGGGGGTACTCCTACGAGCAGTACTTC
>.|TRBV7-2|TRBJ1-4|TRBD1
CASSSDRGTNEKLFF
TGTGCCAGCAGCTCGGACAGGGGGACTAATGAAAAACTGTTTTTT
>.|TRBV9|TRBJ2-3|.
CASSTRWGDTQYF
TGTGCCAGCAGCACCCGTTGGGGGGATACGCAGTATTTT
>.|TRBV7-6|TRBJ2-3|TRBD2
CASSLPERDKGTDTQYF
TGTGCCAGCAGCCTTCCCGAGCGGGATAAGGGCACAGATACGCAGTATTTT
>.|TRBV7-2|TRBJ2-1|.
CASSLDRSNEQFF
TGTGCCAGCAGCTTAGACAGGTCCAATGAGCAGTTCTTC
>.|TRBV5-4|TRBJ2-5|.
CASSLGAVQETQYF
TGTGCCAGCAGCTTGGGGGCGGTTCAAGAGACCCAGTACTTC
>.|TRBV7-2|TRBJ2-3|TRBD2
CASSLTSGRTDTQYF
TGTGCCAGCAGCTTAACTAGCGGGAGGACAGATACGCAGTATTTT
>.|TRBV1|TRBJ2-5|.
CTSSQGRAEAQETQYF
TGCACCAGCAGCCAAGGGAGGGCCGAAGCGCAAGAGACCCAGTACTTC
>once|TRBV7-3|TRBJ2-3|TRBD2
CASSLTASGSGSTDTQYF
TGTGCCAGCAGCTTAACGGCTAGCGGGAGTGGTAGCACAGATACGCAGTATTTT
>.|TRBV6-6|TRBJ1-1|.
CASSRLTNTEAFF
TGTGCCAGCAGTCGACTGACGAACACTGAAGCTTTCTTT
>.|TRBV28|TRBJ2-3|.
CASSQDTDTQYF
TGTGCCAGCAGTCAGGACACAGATACGCAGTATTTT
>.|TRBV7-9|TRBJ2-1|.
CASSRGANDDEQFF
TGTGCCAGCAGTAGGGGGGCTAACGACGATGAGCAGTTCTTC
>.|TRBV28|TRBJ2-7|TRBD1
CASRTGTGHYAIREQYF
TGTGCCAGCAGGACCGGGACAGGGCACTATGCCATCCGGGAGCAGTACTTC
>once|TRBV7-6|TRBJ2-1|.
CASSSTAYNEQFF
TGTGCCAGCAGCTCGACAGCTTACAATGAGCAGTTCTTC
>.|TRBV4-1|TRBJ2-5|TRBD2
CASSQEGTRQETQYF
TGCGCCAGCAGCCAAGAGGGGACTAGGCAAGAGACCCAGTACTTC